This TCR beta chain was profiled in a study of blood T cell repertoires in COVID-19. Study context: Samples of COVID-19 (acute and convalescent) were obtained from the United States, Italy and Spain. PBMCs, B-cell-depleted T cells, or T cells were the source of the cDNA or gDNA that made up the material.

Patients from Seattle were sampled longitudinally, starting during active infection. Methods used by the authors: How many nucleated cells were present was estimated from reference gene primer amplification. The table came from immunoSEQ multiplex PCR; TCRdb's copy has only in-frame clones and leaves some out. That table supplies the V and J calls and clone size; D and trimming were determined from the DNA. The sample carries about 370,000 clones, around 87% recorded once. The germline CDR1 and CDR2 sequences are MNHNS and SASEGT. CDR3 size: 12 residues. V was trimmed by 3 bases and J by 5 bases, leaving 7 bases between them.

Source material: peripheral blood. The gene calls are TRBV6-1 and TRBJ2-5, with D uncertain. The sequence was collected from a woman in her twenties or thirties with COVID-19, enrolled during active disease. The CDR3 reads CASSDLRETQYF. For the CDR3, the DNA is TGTGCCAGCAGTGACCTCCGGGAGACCCAGTACTTC.